The 17 T cell receptor beta chains in this list originate from one sample, sequenced in a study of shared clonotypes between healthy human individuals (dated by TCRdb to 2019 to 2021). The method was the immunoSEQ multiplex PCR assay. Entries here come from immuneACCESS through TCRdb and include only in-frame sequences with V and J called. Some clones fail to appear in such tables; in the studies checked, an unresolved V gene covers under half of the shortfall, and the cause of the remainder is unknown. The sample table holds 400,000 to 550,000 clones, of which 70% to 80% were seen once. The ten largest clones capture more than 10% of the sample. The sample comprised PBMCs. Receptors originate from a woman in her 40s in good health. Some clones in this sample may be carry-over from other donors' samples.

V is TRBV28 and J is TRBJ2-3, with TRBD2 matching 7 bases. Unmatched junction bases numbered 3, after V lost 5 bases and J lost 1 base. CDR3 length equals 14 residues. Germline V gene sequence: CDR1 MDHEN, CDR2 SYDVKM. Written as DNA, the CDR3 is TGTGCCAGCAGTACGGCGGGGGGCACAGATACGCAGTATTTT. It specifies CASSTAGGTDTQYF. Full variable domain (missing parts from reference TRBV28 and TRBJ2-3): DVKVTQSSRYLVKRTGEKVFLECVQDMDHENMFWYRQDPGLGLRLIYFSYDVKMKEKGDIPEGYSVSREKKERFSLILESASTNQTSMYLCASSTAGGTDTQYFGPGTRLTVL.

This clone occurred a few times. The chain couples TRBV9 to TRBJ2-3; no reliable D call. The CDR3 consists of 13 residues. The germline V gene has CDR1 SGDLS and CDR2 YYNGEE. V gave up 4 bases and J gave up 0 bases, with 6 bases separating them. CDR3 DNA sequence: TGTGCCAGCAGCCTTTCTAGCACAGATACGCAGTATTTT. Amino acid sequence: CASSLSSTDTQYF.

This clone has just one count. This chain links TRBV6-1 with TRBJ2-7; no clear D. The CDR3 has 15 residues. Per the germline V gene, CDR1 is MNHNS and CDR2 is SASEGT. Trimming pared 4 bases from V and 1 base from J, leaving 14 bases between. For the CDR3, the DNA is TGTGCCAGCAGTGCCGGACGCAGCAGGTCCTACGAGCAGTACTTC. It yields the protein CASSAGRSRSYEQYF.

CDR3: CASRERGQGQETQYF. CDR3 coding DNA: TGCGCCAGCAGGGAGAGAGGACAGGGCCAAGAGACCCAGTACTTC. The chain has TRBV5-1 and TRBJ2-5, with TRBD1 matching over 8 bases. The CDR3 extends over 15 amino acids. V lost 5 bases to trimming and J lost 1 base; unmatched junction nucleotides: 7. The germline CDR1 and CDR2 sequences are SGHRS and YFSETQ.

This clone was recorded many times. The J gene is TRBJ2-7, the V gene TRBV5-6; D not certain. The V end lost 4 bases, the J end lost 0 bases, and 14 bases lay between the germline ends. From germline, CDR1 is SGHDT and CDR2 YYEEEE. The CDR3 consists of 15 residues. The CDR3 coding sequence is TGTGCCAGCAGCACGCGAGGAAGGAGCTCCTACGAGCAGTACTTC. Translating gives CASSTRGRSSYEQYF.

CDR3 nucleotides: TGTGCCAGCAGTTCCAGACAGGGGACGGCCCAGTACTTC. It encodes CASSSRQGTAQYF. V and J are TRBV27 and TRBJ2-5, with 8 bases identical to TRBD1. Trimming at V came to 4 bases and at J to 9 bases, leaving 7 bases not matched to a gene. Germline values: CDR1 MNHEY, CDR2 SMNVEV (reference sequence). The CDR3 has 13 residues.

This chain uses TRBV9 with TRBJ1-2, with D hard to call. CDR3 size: 12 residues. V lost 1 base and J lost 4, with 5 bases in between. The germline V gene encodes CDR1 SGDLS and CDR2 YYNGEE. The CDR3 here is CASSVSSYGYTF. CDR3 sequence (DNA): TGTGCCAGCAGCGTAAGTAGCTATGGCTACACCTTC.

This clone occurred a few times. The V gene is TRBV5-6, the J gene TRBJ1-2; D is unclear. Germline loops: CDR1 SGHDT, CDR2 YYEEEE. The CDR3 runs 13 residues. Trimming pared 0 bases from V and 10 bases from J, leaving 13 bases between. The CDR3 DNA follows: TGTGCCAGCAGCTTGGCAGATACTATCGCCTACACCTTC. It codes for CASSLADTIAYTF.

V is TRBV30 and J is TRBJ2-5; TRBD1 is a possible D gene (6 bases). This CDR3 comprises 14 residues. V was cut by 0 bases and J by 4 bases, with 12 bases left in between. The germline CDR1 and CDR2 sequences are GTSNPN and SVGIG (reference sequence). As DNA, the CDR3 is TGTGCCTGGAGTGTACGGAGGACAGCAGAGACCCAGTACTTC. It yields the protein CAWSVRRTAETQYF.

The J gene is TRBJ2-3, the V gene TRBV30; a possible D gene is TRBD1 (6 bases). The CDR3 covers 16 residues. Germline V gene data show CDR1 as GTSNPN and CDR2 as SVGIG (reference sequence). The V gene lost 0 bases and the J gene lost 1 base, with 14 bases spanning the gap. DNA for the CDR3: TGTGCCTGGAGTGTCGGGGACAACATCGGCACAGATACGCAGTATTTT. Translating it yields CAWSVGDNIGTDTQYF.

The chain employs TRBV21-1 and TRBJ2-1. TRBV21-1 is marked as a pseudogene. This CDR3 spans 15 amino acids. The CDR3 region is CASSKVSIGNNEQFF. CDR3 in DNA: TGTGCCAGCAGCAAAGTGTCGATAGGCAACAATGAGCAGTTCTTC.

A note on this clone: Given a far larger clone just one base away, this is likely a sequencing read error. V is TRBV7-8 and J is TRBJ2-2; D is unresolved. The CDR3 covers 12 residues. V lost 5 bases and J 3 bases, leaving 4 bases between the germline ends. The V gene's germline CDR1 is SGHVS and CDR2 FQNEAQ. The CDR3 DNA reads as TGTGCCAGCAGCCCCTACACCGGGGAGCTGTTTTTT. Translating it yields CASSPYTGELFF.

The chain has TRBV10-3 and TRBJ2-7, with a weak D call TRBD2 (6 bases). The CDR3 is made up of 14 amino acids. Trimming left V 6 bases short and J 6 bases short, with 18 bases between. From germline, CDR1 is ENHRY and CDR2 SYGVKD. This chain's CDR3 is CAIRKDGGLAEQYF. The CDR3 DNA sequence: TGTGCCATCAGGAAGGATGGGGGACTCGCCGAGCAGTACTTC.

V usage is TRBV11-2 and J usage is TRBJ1-4; perhaps TRBD1 as D (5 bases). Trimming left V 1 base short and J 0 bases short, with 9 bases between. The CDR3 spans 16 residues. Germline V lookup: CDR1 SGHAT, CDR2 FQNNGV. The CDR3 region has the DNA TGTGCCAGCAGCTTAGTTCTGGGGGCAACTAATGAAAAACTGTTTTTT. Its translation: CASSLVLGATNEKLFF. The complete variable domain, with remaining parts taken from reference TRBV11-2 and TRBJ1-4, reads EAGVAQSPRYKIIEKRQSVAFWCNPISGHATLYWYQQILGQGPKLLIQFQNNGVVDDSQLPKDRFSAERLKGVDSTLKIQPAKLEDSAVYLCASSLVLGATNEKLFFGSGTQLSVL.

The chain recombines TRBV7-2 with TRBJ2-7, with 12 bases that match TRBD2. With V trimmed by 4 bases and J by 4 bases, 2 bases remained unmatched. The CDR3 sequence is 14 residues long. Germline V gene sequence: CDR1 SGHTA, CDR2 FQGNSA. CDR3 nucleotide sequence: TGTGCCAGCAGCTCGACTAGCGGGGGATACGAGCAGTACTTC. It encodes CASSSTSGGYEQYF. The full variable domain, its missing parts supplied by reference TRBV7-2 and TRBJ2-7, is GAGVSQSPSNKVTEKGKDVELRCDPISGHTALYWYRQSLGQGLEFLIYFQGNSAPDKSGLPSDRFSAERTGGSVSTLTIQRTQQEDSAVYLCASSSTSGGYEQYFGPGTRLTVT.

The chain links TRBV5-1 to TRBJ2-2, with 7 nucleotides matching TRBD2. Unmatched junction bases numbered 9, after V lost 5 bases and J lost 2 bases. The germline gives CDR1 SGHRS, CDR2 YFSETQ. The CDR3 contains 16 residues. CDR3: CASSRGTTKNTGELFF. As DNA, the CDR3 is TGCGCCAGCAGTCGCGGGACTACCAAAAACACCGGGGAGCTGTTTTTT.

Points on this clone: Distinct nucleotide sequences in the sample also encode this CDR3. The J gene is TRBJ2-7, the V gene TRBV5-1, with D tentatively TRBD2 (5 bases). Germline V gene data show CDR1 as SGHRS and CDR2 as YFSETQ. This CDR3 contains 13 residues. V was pared by 0 bases and J by 4 bases, with 8 bases between. The DNA of the CDR3 is TGCGCCAGCAGCTTGGGGGGAGTTTACGAGCAGTACTTC. Translation: CASSLGGVYEQYF.